The 28 T cell receptor beta chains listed next were all sequenced from one sample in a study of T cell responses to AZD1222 COVID-19 vaccine. Assay: immunoSEQ multiplex PCR; the TCRdb copy retains only in-frame clones and omits some. The top ten hold less than 5.5% of the sample, which has about 96,000 clones, 90% to 95% seen once. The sample consisted of peripheral blood, taken on day 0 of MenACWY control vaccination. Receptors originate from an adult in good health.

The V gene is TRBV19, the J gene TRBJ2-4; 11 nucleotides match TRBD2. V gave up 5 bases and J gave up 9 bases; unmatched junction bases: 15. CDR1 is LNHDA, CDR2 SQIVND, per germline (reference sequence). The CDR3 extends over 17 amino acids. CDR3 sequence (DNA): TGTGCCAGTAGTTCAACCGGGACTAGCGGTGCCAGGGGCATTCAGTACTTC. Amino acid sequence: CASSSTGTSGARGIQYF.

V gene TRBV29-1 combines with J gene TRBJ1-2; 8 bases fit TRBD1. CDR3 length: 13 residues. Germline lookup yields CDR1 SQVTM and CDR2 ANQGSEA. Trimming cost V 0 bases and J 4 bases; bases outside gene matches: 1. Here the CDR3 DNA reads TGCAGCGTTGAAGAAACAGGGGGCTATGGCTACACCTTC. Translated: CSVEETGGYGYTF.

The chain has TRBV9 and TRBJ2-7; D perhaps matches TRBD2 (6 bases). CDR1 and CDR2 from the germline V gene are SGDLS and YYNGEE. Trimming removed 0 bases at V and 0 bases at J, with 7 bases between. The CDR3 covers 14 residues. The CDR3 sequence: CASSVVGSSYEQYF. In DNA form, the CDR3 reads TGTGCCAGCAGCGTAGTCGGGAGCTCCTACGAGCAGTACTTC.

There are a few counts of this clone. This chain connects TRBV9 to TRBJ2-5; TRBD2 matches at 8 bases. The CDR3 totals 15 residues. The V and J ends lost 0 bases and 7 bases, in that order; junction bases with no gene match: 8. CDR1 is SGDLS and CDR2 is YYNGEE in the germline V gene. The CDR3 region is CASSVAGGAPGTQYF. The CDR3 DNA follows: TGTGCCAGCAGCGTAGCCGGGGGGGCCCCCGGGACCCAGTACTTC.

In nucleotides, the CDR3 is TGTGCCAGCAGCCGCGGACCCAGCACAGATACGCAGTATTTT. This gives the protein CASSRGPSTDTQYF. The J gene is TRBJ2-3, the V gene TRBV7-2; D gene ambiguous. V was shortened by 5 bases and J by 0 bases, with 9 bases between the two germline ends. Germline V gene sequence: CDR1 SGHTA, CDR2 FQGNSA. CDR3 size: 14 residues.

The V and J genes are TRBV28 and TRBJ2-7, with D hard to call. This CDR3 spans 14 amino acids. The V and J ends lost 3 bases and 2 bases respectively, with 11 bases between them. From germline, CDR1 is MDHEN and CDR2 SYDVKM. The CDR3 spells CASSFRSHTYEQYF. CDR3 DNA sequence: TGTGCCAGCAGTTTTAGGAGTCATACCTACGAGCAGTACTTC.

The chain has TRBV18 and TRBJ2-7, with D possibly matching TRBD1 (6 bases). Per the germline V gene, CDR1 is KGHSH and CDR2 is LQKENI. The V gene lost 5 bases and the J gene lost 6 bases, with 14 bases spanning the gap. This CDR3 contains 13 residues. CDR3 DNA: TGTGCCAGCTCAGCTGGGACGGACAGCGAGCAGTACTTC. It translates to CASSAGTDSEQYF.

V usage is TRBV19 and J usage is TRBJ2-5; maybe TRBD2 (6 bases). Trimming cost V 6 bases and J 4 bases, with 15 bases left between them. CDR3 size: 14 residues. Germline V gives CDR1 LNHDA, CDR2 SQIVND (reference sequence). The CDR3 loop reads CASSPDTGGETQYF. The CDR3 nucleotides are TGTGCCAGTAGCCCAGATACCGGGGGAGAGACCCAGTACTTC.

This chain connects TRBV4-3 to TRBJ1-2; no firm D call. CDR3 length: 13 amino acids. Trimming pared 1 base from V and 2 bases from J, leaving 5 bases between. CDR1 LGHNA and CDR2 YSLEER come from the germline V gene. The CDR3 sequence: CASSQGENYGYTF. In DNA form, the CDR3 reads TGCGCCAGCAGCCAAGGGGAGAACTATGGCTACACCTTC.

The rearrangement uses TRBV7-2 and TRBJ2-5; TRBD2 matches 7 bases. Trimming cost V 6 bases and J 2 bases; bases outside gene matches: 12. The germline gives CDR1 SGHTA, CDR2 FQGNSA. The CDR3 extends over 16 amino acids. The CDR3 DNA reads as TGTGCCAGCAGACCAGGAGGGCTAGCGGTACAAGAGACCCAGTACTTC. Translated: CASRPGGLAVQETQYF.

Only one count was recorded for this clone. The V call is TRBV5-6, the J call TRBJ2-5; 8 positions match TRBD2. Germline loops: CDR1 SGHDT, CDR2 YYEEEE. The CDR3 covers 15 residues. V gave up 0 bases and J gave up 2 bases; unmatched junction bases: 3. The CDR3 spells CASSLAGGPQETQYF. CDR3 in DNA: TGTGCCAGCAGCTTGGCGGGGGGGCCTCAAGAGACCCAGTACTTC.

The V and J genes are TRBV28 and TRBJ2-3; TRBD2 agrees at 8 bases. The V segment lost 3 bases and the J segment 8 bases; nucleotides outside the gene matches: 10. From germline, CDR1 is MDHEN and CDR2 SYDVKM. The CDR3 is 15 amino acids. CDR3 amino acids: CASSFRGGLGGTQYF. The CDR3 DNA reads TGTGCCAGCAGTTTTCGGGGGGGCTTGGGAGGTACGCAGTATTTT.

This clone was counted between two and nine times. The chain recombines TRBV11-3 with TRBJ2-3, with 8 bases identical to TRBD2. V was pared by 3 bases and J by 3 bases, with 5 bases of the junction left unmatched. Germline CDR1 is SGHNT and CDR2 is YENEEA. The CDR3 runs to 15 residues. The CDR3 DNA reads as TGTGCCAGCAGCTTCGGCACTAGCGGAACAGATACGCAGTATTTT. Residues: CASSFGTSGTDTQYF.

V gene TRBV28 combines with J gene TRBJ2-7; D unclear. CDR1 MDHEN and CDR2 SYDVKM come from the germline V gene. The CDR3 is 11 amino acids. V was clipped by 6 bases and J by 4 bases, with 7 bases between them. The CDR3 reads CASSPQYEQYF. The DNA of the CDR3 is TGTGCCAGCAGCCCCCAATACGAGCAGTACTTC.

The chain links TRBV28 to TRBJ1-6; D gene uncertain. Per the germline V gene, CDR1 is MDHEN and CDR2 is SYDVKM. The CDR3 covers 15 residues. Trimming took 7 bases from V and 0 from J, leaving 10 bases between them. CDR3 residues: CASNLPRSYNSPLHF. CDR3 in DNA: TGTGCCAGCAACCTTCCCCGCTCCTATAATTCACCCCTCCACTTT.

The chain links TRBV28 to TRBJ1-6, with TRBD1 identical over 9 bases. Germline V gene data show CDR1 as MDHEN and CDR2 as SYDVKM. This CDR3 spans 14 amino acids. V gave up 6 bases and J gave up 7 bases; unmatched junction bases: 4. The CDR3 DNA reads TGTGCCAGCAGCGGACAGGGGACGAATTCACCCCTCCACTTT. Translation gives CASSGQGTNSPLHF.

The rearrangement uses TRBV7-6 and TRBJ2-5, with D perhaps matching TRBD2 (5 bases). The V gene lost 5 bases and the J gene lost 5 bases, with 18 bases spanning the gap. Germline CDR1 and CDR2: SGHVS and FNYEAQ. The CDR3 sequence is 15 residues long. DNA for the CDR3: TGTGCCAGCAGCCCGACCGAGGGCCAATGGGAGACCCAGTACTTC. Its protein is CASSPTEGQWETQYF.

The chain is built from TRBV10-3 and TRBJ2-1; TRBD2 matches 8 bases. The germline gives CDR1 ENHRY, CDR2 SYGVKD. The CDR3 sequence is 16 residues long. V gave up 1 base and J gave up 8 bases; unmatched junction bases: 10. The DNA for the CDR3 is TGTGCCATCAGTGAGTTTACTAGCGGTACGATGCATGAGCAGTTCTTC. As protein: CAISEFTSGTMHEQFF.

This chain links TRBV28 with TRBJ2-1, with 8 bases fitting TRBD2. The germline gives CDR1 MDHEN, CDR2 SYDVKM. V lost 2 bases, J lost 7 bases, and 10 bases stayed unmatched. This CDR3 is 16 amino acids long. The CDR3 reads CASSLIAGGPGNEQFF. In nucleotides, the CDR3 is TGTGCCAGCAGTTTAATTGCGGGGGGCCCGGGTAATGAGCAGTTCTTC.

This clone appeared once. The rearrangement joins TRBV28 to TRBJ2-1; 9 nucleotides line up with TRBD1. V lost 4 bases to trimming and J lost 6 bases; unmatched junction nucleotides: 7. The CDR3 extends over 15 amino acids. Germline CDR1 MDHEN, CDR2 SYDVKM. In nucleotides, the CDR3 is TGTGCCAGCAGTTCTCCGGGACAGGGTTTCAATGAGCAGTTCTTC. Its protein product is CASSSPGQGFNEQFF. Full variable domain (rest looked up from reference TRBV28 and TRBJ2-1): DVKVTQSSRYLVKRTGEKVFLECVQDMDHENMFWYRQDPGLGLRLIYFSYDVKMKEKGDIPEGYSVSREKKERFSLILESASTNQTSMYLCASSSPGQGFNEQFFGPGTRLTVL.

There are a few counts of this clone. The V gene is TRBV3-1 (or the pseudogene TRBV3-2), the J gene TRBJ1-2; 8 bases map to TRBD1. The germline V gene has CDR1 LGHDT and CDR2 YNNKEL (reference sequence). This CDR3 is 14 amino acids long. Germline trimming cut 3 bases from V and 2 bases from J; bases unmatched to any gene: 2. CDR3 in DNA: TGTGCCAGCAGCCACCGGGACAGGAACTATGGCTACACCTTC. It specifies CASSHRDRNYGYTF.

The sample holds one count of this clone. This rearrangement joins TRBV19 to TRBJ2-7, with D perhaps assigned TRBD1 or TRBD2 (5 bases each). CDR3 length: 14 amino acids. The germline gives CDR1 LNHDA, CDR2 SQIVND (reference sequence). V dropped 6 bases and J dropped 0 bases, with 12 bases sitting between them. Here the CDR3 reads CASSDLGTSYEQYF. The CDR3 coding sequence is TGTGCCAGTAGCGATCTGGGGACCTCCTACGAGCAGTACTTC.

The rearrangement uses TRBV18 and TRBJ2-5, with 11 bases that match TRBD2. V was clipped by 4 bases and J by 4 bases; unmatched bases: 8. CDR1 KGHSH and CDR2 LQKENI come from the germline V gene. The length of the CDR3 is 16 residues. The CDR3 nucleotides are TGTGCCAGCTCACAGACTAGCGGGAAAGTGTTAGAGACCCAGTACTTC. Protein sequence: CASSQTSGKVLETQYF.

The chain has TRBV28 and TRBJ2-1; 15 bases match TRBD2. The J segment lost 9 bases and the V segment lost 9 bases, leaving 12 bases of the junction unmatched. CDR3 length: 16 residues. Germline-derived CDR1 and CDR2 are MDHEN and SYDVKM. CDR3 nucleotide sequence: TGTGCCAGTTCGAGGGGACTAGCGGGGGGTCCTGGTGAGCAGTTCTTC. Encoded protein: CASSRGLAGGPGEQFF.

The chain couples TRBV5-1 to TRBJ2-7, with 11 bases lining up with TRBD2. This CDR3 contains 18 residues. V shed 2 bases and J 0 bases; nucleotides not matched to a gene: 10. CDR1 is SGHRS, CDR2 YFSETQ, per germline. CDR3 region: CASSFGPAGTSGSYEQYF. Here the CDR3 DNA reads TGCGCCAGCAGCTTTGGCCCGGCGGGGACTAGCGGCTCCTACGAGCAGTACTTC.

This sequence joins TRBV11-3 and TRBJ2-3; TRBD2 agrees at 10 bases. Trimming cost V 4 bases and J 2 bases; bases outside gene matches: 6. From germline, CDR1 is SGHNT and CDR2 YENEEA. The CDR3 runs to 16 residues. The CDR3 sequence: CASSSISGGNTDTQYF. CDR3 nucleotides: TGTGCCAGCAGCTCGATTAGCGGGGGGAACACAGATACGCAGTATTTT.

The gene calls are TRBV7-9 and TRBJ1-2; D remains ambiguous. CDR3 length: 12 residues. Germline assignment: CDR1 SEHNR and CDR2 FQNEAQ (reference sequence). Trimming shortened V by 5 bases and J by 3 bases, and 7 bases separated the two germline ends. Here the CDR3 DNA reads TGTGCCAGCAGCCCGGGAGACTATGGCTACACCTTC. Residues: CASSPGDYGYTF.

The chain combines TRBV19 with TRBJ2-1; D remains unclear. Trimming stripped 3 bases from V and 0 bases from J, with 9 bases between. Germline V CDR1 and CDR2: LNHDA, SQIVND (reference sequence). The CDR3 covers 15 residues. CDR3 DNA: TGTGCCAGTAGTATCGAGGCCACCTCCTACAATGAGCAGTTCTTC. Protein: CASSIEATSYNEQFF.